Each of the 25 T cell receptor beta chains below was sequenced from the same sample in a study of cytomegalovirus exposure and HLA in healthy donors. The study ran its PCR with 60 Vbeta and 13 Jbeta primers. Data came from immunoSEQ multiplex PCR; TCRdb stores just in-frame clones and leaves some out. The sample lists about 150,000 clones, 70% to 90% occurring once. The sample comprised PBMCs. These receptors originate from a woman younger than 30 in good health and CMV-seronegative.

In nucleotides, the CDR3 is TGTGCCAGCAGCTTCGGGGGGCCGGGCGAGCAGTACTTC. This codes for CASSFGGPGEQYF. The V and J genes are TRBV7-9 and TRBJ2-7; tentative D call: TRBD2 (7 bases). Germline CDR1 and CDR2: SEHNR and FQNEAQ (reference sequence). The CDR3 is 13 amino acids. Trimming left V 3 bases short and J 6 bases short, with 12 bases between.

The chain's CDR3 is CASGRGEQYF. In DNA form, the CDR3 reads TGTGCCAGCGGGAGGGGCGAGCAGTACTTC. The rearrangement joins TRBV28 to TRBJ2-7; TRBD2 aligns across 7 bases. Per germline, CDR1 MDHEN and CDR2 SYDVKM. After removal of 8 bases from V and 6 bases from J, the junction contained 1 base not matched to a gene. The CDR3 consists of 10 residues.

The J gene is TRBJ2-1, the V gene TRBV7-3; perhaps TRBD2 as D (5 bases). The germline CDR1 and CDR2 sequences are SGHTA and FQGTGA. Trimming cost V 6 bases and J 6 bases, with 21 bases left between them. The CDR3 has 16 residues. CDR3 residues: CASSNKAEPPFNEQFF. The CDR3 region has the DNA TGTGCCAGCAGTAACAAAGCGGAACCCCCCTTCAATGAGCAGTTCTTC.

Here the CDR3 reads CASSSLNTGELFF. As DNA, the CDR3 is TGTGCCAGCAGTTCCTTAAACACCGGGGAGCTGTTTTTT. The chain uses TRBV28 and TRBJ2-2; D unresolved. Trimming cost V 4 bases and J 2 bases, with 5 bases left between them. CDR1 MDHEN and CDR2 SYDVKM come from the germline V gene. The CDR3 length is 13 residues. Full variable domain (missing parts from reference TRBV28 and TRBJ2-2): DVKVTQSSRYLVKRTGEKVFLECVQDMDHENMFWYRQDPGLGLRLIYFSYDVKMKEKGDIPEGYSVSREKKERFSLILESASTNQTSMYLCASSSLNTGELFFGEGSRLTVL.

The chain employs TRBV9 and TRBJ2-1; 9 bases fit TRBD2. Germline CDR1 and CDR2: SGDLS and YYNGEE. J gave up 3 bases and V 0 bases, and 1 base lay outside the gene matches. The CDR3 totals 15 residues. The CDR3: CASSVASGVYNEQFF. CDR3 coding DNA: TGTGCCAGCAGCGTAGCTAGCGGGGTCTACAATGAGCAGTTCTTC.

The CDR3 loop reads CASSRQGSQPQHF. The CDR3 DNA reads as TGTGCCAGCTCCCGACAGGGGAGTCAGCCCCAGCATTTT. This chain joins TRBV27 and TRBJ1-5, with 8 bases fitting TRBD1. Germline V gene sequence: CDR1 MNHEY, CDR2 SMNVEV (reference sequence). The CDR3 consists of 13 residues. V gave up 8 bases and J gave up 6 bases; unmatched junction bases: 6.

CDR3 region: CASSRGSNYGYTF. The CDR3 nucleotides are TGTGCCAGCAGCAGGGGTTCTAACTATGGCTACACCTTC. V is TRBV28 and J is TRBJ1-2, with a weak D call TRBD1 (6 bases). Trimming stripped 6 bases from V and 0 bases from J, with 8 bases between. CDR3 length: 13 amino acids. Germline V gives CDR1 MDHEN, CDR2 SYDVKM.

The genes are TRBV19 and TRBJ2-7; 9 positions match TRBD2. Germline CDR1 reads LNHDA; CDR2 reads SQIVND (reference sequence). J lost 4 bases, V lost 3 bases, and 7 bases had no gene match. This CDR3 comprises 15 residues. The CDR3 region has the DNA TGTGCCAGTAGTATTCTAGCGGGAAGGGAATACGAGCAGTACTTC. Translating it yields CASSILAGREYEQYF.

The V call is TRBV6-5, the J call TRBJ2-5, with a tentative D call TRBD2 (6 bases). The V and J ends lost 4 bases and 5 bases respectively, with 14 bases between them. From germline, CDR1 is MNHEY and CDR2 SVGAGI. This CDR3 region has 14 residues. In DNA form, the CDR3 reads TGTGCCAGCAGTTTGGAAGGTGGGAGGGAGACCCAGTACTTC. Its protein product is CASSLEGGRETQYF.

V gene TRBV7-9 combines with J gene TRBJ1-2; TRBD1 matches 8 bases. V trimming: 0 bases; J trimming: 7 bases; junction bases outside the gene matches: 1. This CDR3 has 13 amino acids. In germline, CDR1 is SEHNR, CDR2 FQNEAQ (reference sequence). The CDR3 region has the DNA TGTGCCAGCAGCTTAGCCGACAGGGGTGGCTACACCTTC. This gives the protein CASSLADRGGYTF.

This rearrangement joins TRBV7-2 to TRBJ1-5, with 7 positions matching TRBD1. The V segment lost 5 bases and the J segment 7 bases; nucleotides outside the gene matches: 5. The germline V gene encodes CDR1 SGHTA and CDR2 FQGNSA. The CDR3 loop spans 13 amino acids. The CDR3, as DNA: TGTGCCAGCAGCCCAGACAGGGCCCAGCCCCAGCATTTT. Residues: CASSPDRAQPQHF.

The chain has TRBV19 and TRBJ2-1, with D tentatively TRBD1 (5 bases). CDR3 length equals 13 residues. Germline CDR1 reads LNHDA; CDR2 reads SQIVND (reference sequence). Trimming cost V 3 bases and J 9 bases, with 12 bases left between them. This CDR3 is CASSMQGVGEQFF. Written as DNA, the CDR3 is TGTGCCAGTAGTATGCAGGGTGTGGGTGAGCAGTTCTTC.

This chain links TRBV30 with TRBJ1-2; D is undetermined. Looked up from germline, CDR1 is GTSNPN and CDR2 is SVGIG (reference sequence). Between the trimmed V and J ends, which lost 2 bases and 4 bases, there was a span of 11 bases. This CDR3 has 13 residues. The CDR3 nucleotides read TGTGCCTGGAGTACGAGGGCGGCCTATGGCTACACCTTC. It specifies CAWSTRAAYGYTF.

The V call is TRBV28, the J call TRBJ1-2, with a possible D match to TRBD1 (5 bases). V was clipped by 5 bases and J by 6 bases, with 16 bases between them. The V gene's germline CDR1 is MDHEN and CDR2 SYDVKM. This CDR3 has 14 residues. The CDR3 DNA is TGTGCCAGCAGTGGACGGGACTCTAATAATGGCTACACCTTC. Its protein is CASSGRDSNNGYTF.

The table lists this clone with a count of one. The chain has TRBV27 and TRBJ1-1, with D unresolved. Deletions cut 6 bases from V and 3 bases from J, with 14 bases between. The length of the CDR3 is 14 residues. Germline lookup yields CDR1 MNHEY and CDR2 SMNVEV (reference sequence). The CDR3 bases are TGTGCCAGCAGCCCGGGGAGTTGGGACACTGAAGCTTTCTTT. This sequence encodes CASSPGSWDTEAFF.

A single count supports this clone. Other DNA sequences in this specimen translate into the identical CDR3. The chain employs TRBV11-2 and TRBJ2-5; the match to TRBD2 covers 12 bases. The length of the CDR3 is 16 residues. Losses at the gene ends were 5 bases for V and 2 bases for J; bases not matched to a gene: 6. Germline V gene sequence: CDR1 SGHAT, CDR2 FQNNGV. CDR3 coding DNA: TGTGCCAGCAGCACCCGACTAGCGGGGGAGCAAGAGACCCAGTACTTC. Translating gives CASSTRLAGEQETQYF.

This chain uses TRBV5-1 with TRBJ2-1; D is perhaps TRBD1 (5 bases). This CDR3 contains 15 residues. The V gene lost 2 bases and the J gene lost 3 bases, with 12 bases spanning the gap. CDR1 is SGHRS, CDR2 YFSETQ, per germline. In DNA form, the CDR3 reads TGCGCCAGCAGCTTAGGTAGGGGTGGCTACAATGAGCAGTTCTTC. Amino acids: CASSLGRGGYNEQFF.

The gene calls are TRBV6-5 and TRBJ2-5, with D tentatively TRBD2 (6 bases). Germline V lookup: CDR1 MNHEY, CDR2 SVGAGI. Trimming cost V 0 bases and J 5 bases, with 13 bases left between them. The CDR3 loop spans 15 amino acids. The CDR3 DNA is TGTGCCAGCAGTTACTCTGGGGGGATCCAGGAGACCCAGTACTTC. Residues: CASSYSGGIQETQYF.

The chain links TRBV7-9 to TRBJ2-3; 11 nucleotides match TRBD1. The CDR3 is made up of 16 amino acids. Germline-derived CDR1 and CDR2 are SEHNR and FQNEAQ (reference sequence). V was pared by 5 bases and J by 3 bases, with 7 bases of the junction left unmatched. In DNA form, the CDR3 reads TGTGCCAGCAGCCGCGGGGACAGGGGGAGAACAGATACGCAGTATTTT. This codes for CASSRGDRGRTDTQYF.

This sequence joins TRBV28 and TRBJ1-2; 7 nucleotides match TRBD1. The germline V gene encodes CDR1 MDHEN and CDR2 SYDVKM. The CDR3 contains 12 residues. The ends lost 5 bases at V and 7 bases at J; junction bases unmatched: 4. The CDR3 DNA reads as TGTGCCAGCAGTCCGAAGGGGGCTGGCTACACCTTC. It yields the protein CASSPKGAGYTF.

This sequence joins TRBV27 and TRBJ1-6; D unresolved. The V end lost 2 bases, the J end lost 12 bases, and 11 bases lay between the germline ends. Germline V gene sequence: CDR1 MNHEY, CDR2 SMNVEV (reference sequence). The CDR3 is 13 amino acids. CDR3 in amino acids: CASSLSYSGPLHF. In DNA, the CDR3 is TGTGCCAGCAGTTTAAGTTATTCCGGACCCCTCCACTTT.

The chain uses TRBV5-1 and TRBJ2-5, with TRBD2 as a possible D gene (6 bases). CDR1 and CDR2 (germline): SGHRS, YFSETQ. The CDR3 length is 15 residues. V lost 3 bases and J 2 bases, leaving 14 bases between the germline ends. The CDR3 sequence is CASSSVGLSQETQYF. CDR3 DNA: TGCGCCAGCAGCTCGGTGGGACTTTCGCAAGAGACCCAGTACTTC.

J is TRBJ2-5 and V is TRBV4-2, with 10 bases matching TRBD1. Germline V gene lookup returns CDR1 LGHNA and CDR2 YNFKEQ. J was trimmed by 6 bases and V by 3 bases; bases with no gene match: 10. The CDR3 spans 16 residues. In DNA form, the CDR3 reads TGTGCCAGCAGCCAGATGGACAGGGGGTTTCTGAAGACCCAGTACTTC. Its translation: CASSQMDRGFLKTQYF.

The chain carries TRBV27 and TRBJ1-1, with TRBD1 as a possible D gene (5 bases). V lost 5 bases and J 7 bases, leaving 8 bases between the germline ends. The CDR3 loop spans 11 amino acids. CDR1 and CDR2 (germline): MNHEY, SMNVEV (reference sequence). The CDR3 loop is CASSKGNEAFF. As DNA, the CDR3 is TGTGCCAGCAGTAAGGGGAATGAAGCTTTCTTT.

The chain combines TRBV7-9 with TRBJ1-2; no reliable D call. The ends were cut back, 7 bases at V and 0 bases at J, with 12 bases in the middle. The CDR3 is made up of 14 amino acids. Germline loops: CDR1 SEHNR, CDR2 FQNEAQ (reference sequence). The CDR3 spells CASTPGPSNYGYTF. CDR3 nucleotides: TGTGCCAGCACCCCCGGTCCTTCTAACTATGGCTACACCTTC.